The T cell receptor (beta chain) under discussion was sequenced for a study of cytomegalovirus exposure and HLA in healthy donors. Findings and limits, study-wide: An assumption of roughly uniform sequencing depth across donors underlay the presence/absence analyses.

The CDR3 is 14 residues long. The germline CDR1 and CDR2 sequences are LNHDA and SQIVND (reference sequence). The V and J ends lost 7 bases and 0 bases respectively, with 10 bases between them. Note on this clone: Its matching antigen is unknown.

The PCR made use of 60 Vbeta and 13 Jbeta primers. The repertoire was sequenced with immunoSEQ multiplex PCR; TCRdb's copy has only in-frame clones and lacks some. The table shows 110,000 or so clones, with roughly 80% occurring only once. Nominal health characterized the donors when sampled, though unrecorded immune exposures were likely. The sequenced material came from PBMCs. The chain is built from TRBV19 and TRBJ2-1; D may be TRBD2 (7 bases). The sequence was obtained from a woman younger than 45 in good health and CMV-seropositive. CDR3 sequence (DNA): TGTGCCAGTAAGGGGGGGAGCTCCTACAATGAGCAGTTCTTC. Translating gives CASKGGSSYNEQFF.